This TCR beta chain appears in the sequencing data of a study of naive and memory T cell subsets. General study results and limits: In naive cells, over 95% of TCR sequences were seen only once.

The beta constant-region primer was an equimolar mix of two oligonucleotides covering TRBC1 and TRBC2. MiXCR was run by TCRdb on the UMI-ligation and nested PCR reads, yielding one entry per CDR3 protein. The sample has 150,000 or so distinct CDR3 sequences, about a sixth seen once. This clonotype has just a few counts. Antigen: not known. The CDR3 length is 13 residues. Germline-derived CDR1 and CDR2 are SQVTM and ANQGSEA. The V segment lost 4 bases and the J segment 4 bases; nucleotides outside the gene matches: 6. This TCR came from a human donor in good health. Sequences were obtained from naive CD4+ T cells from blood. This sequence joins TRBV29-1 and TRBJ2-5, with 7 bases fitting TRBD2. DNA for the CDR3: TGCAGCGTTGTGGCAGGGAGGGGAGAGACCCAGTACTTC. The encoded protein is CSVVAGRGETQYF.